This TCR beta chain comes out of a study of blood T cells in healthy people across ages. Germline CDR1 and CDR2: LGHDT and YNNKEL (reference sequence). The CDR3 sequence is 17 residues long. J lost 0 bases, V lost 2 bases, and 5 bases had no gene match. It was with a sample-barcoded 5' primer and a J-beta primer mix that a second PCR of about 6 to 12 cycles was run. The template-switch adaptor, which had 12 random nucleotides, put a tag on each cDNA molecule. TCRdb used MiXCR to reprocess the 5' RACE reads, holding one entry per CDR3 protein. The table lists about 730,000 distinct CDR3 sequences, around 46% of them singletons. This clonotype was counted a few times. No antigen is known for it. The study, taken as a whole, reports: Researchers report that TCR beta diversity correlated strongly with naive T cell percentage. Age brought a roughly linear fall in TCR beta diversity measured per million T cells. Higher diversity, along with more naive CD4+ cells, distinguished long-lived donors from aged donors.

The V gene is TRBV3-1, the J gene TRBJ2-3, with 10 bases fitting TRBD2. The clonotype originates from a woman between 55 and 75 years old in good health. The source material was blood. The CDR3 is CASSQRTSGSSTDTQYF. The CDR3 coding sequence is TGTGCCAGCAGCCAAAGGACTAGCGGTTCTAGCACAGATACGCAGTATTTT.